This TCR beta chain was recovered during a study of cytotoxic CD8 clonotypes in ibrutinib-treated CLL. This clone was seen more than once but under ten times. The CDR3 sequence is 17 residues long. V gave up 3 bases and J gave up 6 bases; unmatched junction bases: 12. Germline values: CDR1 SGHTA, CDR2 FQGTGA. This table comes from immunoSEQ multiplex PCR, and its TCRdb copy is limited to in-frame clones, with some not included. The sample shows 200,000 to 250,000 clones, roughly 77% of them seen only once. This specimen consisted of PBMCs, obtained after 12 months of ibrutinib treatment. The rearrangement joins TRBV7-3 to TRBJ2-3; 10 bases fit TRBD2. This receptor was obtained from a human donor with chronic lymphocytic leukemia. CDR3 in DNA: TGTGCCAGCAGCTTGGGTAGTTCTAGCGGGAGATGGGATACGCAGTATTTT. Protein product: CASSLGSSSGRWDTQYF.